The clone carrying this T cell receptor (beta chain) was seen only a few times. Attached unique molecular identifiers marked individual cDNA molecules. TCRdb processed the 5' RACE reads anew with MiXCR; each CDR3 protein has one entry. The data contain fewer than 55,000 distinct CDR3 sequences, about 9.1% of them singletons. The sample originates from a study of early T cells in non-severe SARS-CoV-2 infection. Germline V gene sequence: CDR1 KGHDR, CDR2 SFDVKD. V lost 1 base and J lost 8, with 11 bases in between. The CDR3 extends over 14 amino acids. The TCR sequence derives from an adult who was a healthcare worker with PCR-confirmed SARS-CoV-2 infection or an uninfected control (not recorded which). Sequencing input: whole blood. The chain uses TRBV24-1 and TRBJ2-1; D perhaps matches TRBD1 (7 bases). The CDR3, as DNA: TGTGCCACCAGTGATTTACGCAGGGGGGATGAGCAGTTCTTC. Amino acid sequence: CATSDLRRGDEQFF.